This T cell receptor (beta chain) was obtained from a study of blood T cell repertoires in COVID-19 (dated by TCRdb to 2020 to 2022). In the study overall: Collaborator samples came from the United States, Italy and Spain and covered acute and convalescent phases of COVID-19. The material from the prospective study consisted of cDNA or gDNA derived from T cells, B-cell-depleted T cells, or PBMCs. The dataset comprised deeply sampled blood TCRbeta repertoires from subjects exposed to, actively infected with, or recovered from COVID-19. The repertoires were made available in a free public database intended to serve as a resource for research on the immune response to SARS-CoV-2. Samples were obtained from the ongoing ImmuneRACE study (first 160 participants) and from about 1,300 subjects provided by 6 global collaborators. The sample metadata nearly always contained a de-identified subject ID, COVID-19 status, age in years and sex. Where available, HLA class I and class II types were obtained from metadata supplied by the sample provider rather than from assay-based typing.

The full study reports these points: The quantity of clinical and demographic metadata differed by source and by participant and was supplied without curation.

Collaborating institutions collected whole blood in K2EDTA tubes following their own protocols. Collaborator samples were shipped for TCRbeta analysis as frozen whole blood, isolated PBMCs, or DNA extracted from either sample type. TCRbeta CDR3 regions were amplified from genomic DNA by means of the immunoSEQ Assay, a bias-controlled multiplex PCR. Per the original workflow: Within the assay, amplification of reference gene primers was used to estimate how many nucleated cells each sample contained. Sequence reads were collapsed and filtered to measure the absolute abundance of every unique TCRbeta CDR3 rearrangement. For each sample, productive Simpson clonality was calculated as the square root of Simpson's diversity index over productive rearrangements. As stored in TCRdb, this immuneACCESS dataset retains in-frame rearrangements with V and J assigned. A fraction of the clones does not appear; measured against another copy, unresolved V genes explain less than half of the discrepancy, and the remainder lacks a known reason. V and J calls and clone size come straight from that table; D and trimming were deduced from the DNA. The sample profile shows 200,000 to 300,000 clones; roughly four fifths of them were found once. The ten largest clones represent about 1.9% of the sample.

This clone was found a few times. Its antigen is still unknown. No qualities accompany the bases; no much larger clone lies one base away. This TCR came from an elderly woman with acute or convalescent COVID-19. Input material: peripheral blood.

The CDR3 region reads CASSSDDRGDGYGYTF. The sequence in DNA is TGTGCCAGCAGCTCCGATGACAGGGGAGATGGCTATGGCTACACCTTC. The rearranged chain carries TRBV7-9 and TRBJ1-2, with 8 bases in between that match TRBD1. Trimming removed 4 bases from V and 4 bases from J; the gene matches leave 11 bases unexplained. The CDR3 spans 16 residues, from the cysteine through the phenylalanine. Only the CDR3 portion is preserved as DNA: 48 bases, with reading frame beginning at the first base. From a lookup of the germline V gene (reference sequence), CDR1 and CDR2 are SEHNR and FQNEAQ.